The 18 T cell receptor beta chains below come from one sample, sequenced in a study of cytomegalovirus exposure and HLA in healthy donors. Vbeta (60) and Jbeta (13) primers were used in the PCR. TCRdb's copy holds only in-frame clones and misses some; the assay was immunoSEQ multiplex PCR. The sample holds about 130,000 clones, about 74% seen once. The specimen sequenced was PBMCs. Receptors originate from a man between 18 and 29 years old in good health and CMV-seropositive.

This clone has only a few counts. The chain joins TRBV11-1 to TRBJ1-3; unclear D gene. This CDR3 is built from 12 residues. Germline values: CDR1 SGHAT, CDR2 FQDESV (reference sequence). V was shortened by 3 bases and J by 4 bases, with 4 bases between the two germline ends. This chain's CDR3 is CASSFLGNTIYF. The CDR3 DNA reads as TGTGCCAGCAGCTTTCTCGGAAACACCATATATTTT.

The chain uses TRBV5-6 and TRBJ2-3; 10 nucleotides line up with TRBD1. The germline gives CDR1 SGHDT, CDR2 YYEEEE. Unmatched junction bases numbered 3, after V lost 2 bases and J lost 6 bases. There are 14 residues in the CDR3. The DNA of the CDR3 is TGTGCCAGCAGCTTCGGGACAGGGGTGGATACGCAGTATTTT. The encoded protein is CASSFGTGVDTQYF.

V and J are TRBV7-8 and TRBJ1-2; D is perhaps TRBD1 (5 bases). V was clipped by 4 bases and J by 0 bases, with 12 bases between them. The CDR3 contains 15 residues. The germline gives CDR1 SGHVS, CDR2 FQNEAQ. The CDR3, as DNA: TGTGCCAGCAGCTGGACCACAGGAGCTAACTATGGCTACACCTTC. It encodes CASSWTTGANYGYTF. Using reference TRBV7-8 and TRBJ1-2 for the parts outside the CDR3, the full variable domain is GAGVSQSPRYKVAKRGQDVALRCDPISGHVSLFWYQQALGQGPEFLTYFQNEAQLDKSGLPSDRFFAERPEGSVSTLKIQRTQQEDSAVYLCASSWTTGANYGYTFGSGTRLTVV.

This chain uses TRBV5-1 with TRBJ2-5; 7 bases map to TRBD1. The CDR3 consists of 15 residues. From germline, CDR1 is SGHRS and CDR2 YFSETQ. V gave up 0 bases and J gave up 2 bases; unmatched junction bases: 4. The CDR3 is CASSLEGGPQETQYF. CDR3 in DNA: TGCGCCAGCAGCTTGGAAGGGGGCCCACAAGAGACCCAGTACTTC.

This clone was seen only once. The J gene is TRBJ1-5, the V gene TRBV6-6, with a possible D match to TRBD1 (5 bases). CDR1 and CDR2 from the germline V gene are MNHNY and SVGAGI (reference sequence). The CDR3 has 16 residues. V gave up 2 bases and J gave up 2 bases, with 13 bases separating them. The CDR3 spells CASSYPSGVGNQPQHF. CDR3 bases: TGTGCCAGCAGTTACCCCTCGGGGGTGGGCAATCAGCCCCAGCATTTT.

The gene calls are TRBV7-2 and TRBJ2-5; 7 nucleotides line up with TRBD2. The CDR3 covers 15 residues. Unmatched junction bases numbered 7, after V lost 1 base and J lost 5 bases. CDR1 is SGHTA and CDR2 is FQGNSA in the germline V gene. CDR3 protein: CASSLEGGGWETQYF. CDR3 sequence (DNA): TGTGCCAGCAGCTTAGAGGGCGGGGGTTGGGAGACCCAGTACTTC.

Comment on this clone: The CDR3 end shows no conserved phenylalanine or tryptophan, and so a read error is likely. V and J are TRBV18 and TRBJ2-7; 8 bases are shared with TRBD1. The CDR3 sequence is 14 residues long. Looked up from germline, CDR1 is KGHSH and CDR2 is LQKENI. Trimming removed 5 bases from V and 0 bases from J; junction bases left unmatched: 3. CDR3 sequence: CASSRQGSSYEQYL. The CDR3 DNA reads TGTGCCAGCTCAAGACAGGGGAGCTCCTACGAGCAGTACCTC.

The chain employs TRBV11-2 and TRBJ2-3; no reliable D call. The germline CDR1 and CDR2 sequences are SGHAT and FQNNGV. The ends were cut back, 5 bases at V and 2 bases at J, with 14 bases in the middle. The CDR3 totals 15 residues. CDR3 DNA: TGTGCCAGCAGCAGACTTAGGTCGCACACAGATACGCAGTATTTT. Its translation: CASSRLRSHTDTQYF.

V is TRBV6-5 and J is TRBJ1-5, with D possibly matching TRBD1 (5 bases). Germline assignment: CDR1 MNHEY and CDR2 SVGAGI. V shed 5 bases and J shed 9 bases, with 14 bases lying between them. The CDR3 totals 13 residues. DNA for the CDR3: TGTGCCAGCAGTCGACAGAACCTAGGGCCCCAGCATTTT. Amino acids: CASSRQNLGPQHF.

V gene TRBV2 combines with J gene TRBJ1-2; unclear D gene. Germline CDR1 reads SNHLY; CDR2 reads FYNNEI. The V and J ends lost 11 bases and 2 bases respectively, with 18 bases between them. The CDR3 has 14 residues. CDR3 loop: CAGIEGLQNYGYTF. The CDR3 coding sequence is TGTGCCGGGATAGAAGGACTCCAAAACTATGGCTACACCTTC.

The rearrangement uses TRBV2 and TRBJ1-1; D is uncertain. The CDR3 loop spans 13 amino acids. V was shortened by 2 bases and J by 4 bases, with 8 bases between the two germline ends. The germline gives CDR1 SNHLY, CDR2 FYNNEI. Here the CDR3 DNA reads TGTGCCAGCAGTGAAAAGCCCCTCACTGAAGCTTTCTTT. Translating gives CASSEKPLTEAFF.

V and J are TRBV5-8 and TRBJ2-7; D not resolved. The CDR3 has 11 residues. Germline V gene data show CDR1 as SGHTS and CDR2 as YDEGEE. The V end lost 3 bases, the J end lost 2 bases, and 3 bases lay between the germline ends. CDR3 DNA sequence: TGTGCCAGCAGCTCCGCCTACGAGCAGTACTTC. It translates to CASSSAYEQYF.

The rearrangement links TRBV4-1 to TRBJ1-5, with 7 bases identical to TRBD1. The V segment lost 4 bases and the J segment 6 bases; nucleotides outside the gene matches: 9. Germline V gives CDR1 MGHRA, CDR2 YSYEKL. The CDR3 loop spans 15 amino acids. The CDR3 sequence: CASSPPGGLSQPQHF. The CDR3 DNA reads TGCGCCAGCAGCCCACCAGGGGGGCTGAGTCAGCCCCAGCATTTT.

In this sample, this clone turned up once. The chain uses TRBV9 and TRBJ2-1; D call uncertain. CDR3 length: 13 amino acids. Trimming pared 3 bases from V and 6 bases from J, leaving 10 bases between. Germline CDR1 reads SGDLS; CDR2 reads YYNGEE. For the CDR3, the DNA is TGTGCCAGCAGCGGTTCGGGTTTCAATGAGCAGTTCTTC. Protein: CASSGSGFNEQFF.

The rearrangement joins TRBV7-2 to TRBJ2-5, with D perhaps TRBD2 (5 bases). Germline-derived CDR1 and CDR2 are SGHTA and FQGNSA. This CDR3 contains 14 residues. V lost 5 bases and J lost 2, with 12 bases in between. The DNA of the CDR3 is TGTGCCAGCAGCGCCCGGACTTTGCAAGAGACCCAGTACTTC. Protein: CASSARTLQETQYF.

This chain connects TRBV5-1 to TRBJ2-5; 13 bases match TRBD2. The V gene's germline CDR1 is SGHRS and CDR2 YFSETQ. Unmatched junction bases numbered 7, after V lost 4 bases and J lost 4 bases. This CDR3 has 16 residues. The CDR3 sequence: CASSLWTSGGGETQYF. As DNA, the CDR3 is TGCGCCAGCAGCCTTTGGACTAGCGGGGGAGGAGAGACCCAGTACTTC.

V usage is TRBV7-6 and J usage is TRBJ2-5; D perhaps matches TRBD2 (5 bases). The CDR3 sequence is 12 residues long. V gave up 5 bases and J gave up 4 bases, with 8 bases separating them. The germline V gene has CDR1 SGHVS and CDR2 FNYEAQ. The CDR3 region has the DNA TGTGCCAGCAGCCTCCGGGGAGAGACCCAGTACTTC. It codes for CASSLRGETQYF.

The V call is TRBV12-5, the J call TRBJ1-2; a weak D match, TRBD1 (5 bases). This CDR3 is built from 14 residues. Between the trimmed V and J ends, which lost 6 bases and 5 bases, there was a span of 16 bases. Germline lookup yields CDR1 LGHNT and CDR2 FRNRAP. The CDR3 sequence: CASGFQDGGYGYTF. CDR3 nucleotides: TGTGCTAGTGGCTTCCAAGACGGGGGGTATGGCTACACCTTC. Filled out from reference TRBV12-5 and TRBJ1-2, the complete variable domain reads DARVTQTPRHKVTEMGQEVTMRCQPILGHNTVFWYRQTMMQGLELLAYFRNRAPLDDSGMPKDRFSAEMPDATLATLKIQPSEPRDSAVYFCASGFQDGGYGYTFGSGTRLTVV.